A selection of T cell receptor beta chains follows, all from one sample in a study of blood T cell repertoires in COVID-19. Profiled with immunoSEQ multiplex PCR; TCRdb holds only in-frame clones, not every one. The table shows over 200,000 clones, with about 84% occurring only once. The sample comprised peripheral blood. These receptors were collected from a woman of 80 years or more with COVID-19, enrolled during active disease. Both conserved end residues are part of each CDR3. D genes are given only for firm matches. Not every row has a clone size; where given, it reads once, few, many or a size class.

TRBJ1-4 - TRBV3-1/TRBV3-2 - TGTGCCAGCGGGGGGACTAATGAAAAACTGTTTTTT CASGGTNEKLFF
TRBJ2-7 TRBD1 TRBV7-9 - TGTGCCAGCAGCGCCACAGGGGGCCTCGAGCAGTACTTC CASSATGGLEQYF
TRBJ1-2 TRBD1 TRBV20-1 - TGCAGTGCTAGTTCCGACAGGGGGCTGGACTATGGCTACACCTTC CSASSDRGLDYGYTF
TRBJ1-3 - TRBV6-5 few TGTGCCACCTCCCCGCGGCGGACTGGAAACACCATATATTTT CATSPRRTGNTIYF
TRBJ1-6 - TRBV5-4 - TGTGCCAGCGGGAGGGAGGGCACCAATTCACCCCTCCACTTT CASGREGTNSPLHF
TRBJ2-7 - TRBV7-2 once TGTGCCAGCAGCCCACCGACGCGGAAGTTGTACGAGCAGTACTTC CASSPPTRKLYEQYF
TRBJ1-2 TRBD1 TRBV3-1/TRBV3-2 - TGTGCCAGCAGCCAAGCCGACAGGGAGGCCTATGGCTACACCTTC CASSQADREAYGYTF
TRBJ1-6 TRBD1 TRBV7-6 - TGTGCCAGCAGCTTAAGGGACAGCTCCTATAATTCACCCCTCCACTTT CASSLRDSSYNSPLHF
TRBJ1-3 - TRBV29-1 - TGCAGCGTTGACAGGGGTGGAAACACCATATATTTT CSVDRGGNTIYF
TRBJ1-2 - TRBV10-3 - TGTGCCATCAGCCCAGACAGCGCTCTCTATGGCTACACCTTC CAISPDSALYGYTF
TRBJ1-2 - TRBV28 few TGTGCCAGCAGCACGGTGGGGGGAGGCTACACCTTC CASSTVGGGYTF
TRBJ1-5 - TRBV5-1 - TGCGCCAGCAGCTTGGAGGGGCATCAGCCCCAGCATTTT CASSLEGHQPQHF
TRBJ2-6 TRBD1 TRBV27 - TGTGCCAGCAGGAGGACAGGGGGGATTTCTGGGGCCAACGTCCTGACTTTC CASRRTGGISGANVLTF
TRBJ1-4 - TRBV28 once TGTGCCAGCAGTTTATCCTACGAAAAACTGTTTTTT CASSLSYEKLFF
TRBJ1-5 - TRBV5-5 - TGTGCCAGCAGCTTGGCCCCCAGGGAGCCCCAGCATTTT CASSLAPREPQHF
TRBJ2-3 TRBD2 TRBV5-1 - TGCGCCAGCAGCCCGCAGTCCCCAGCGGGAGGAGGAAATACGCAGTATTTT CASSPQSPAGGGNTQYF
TRBJ1-1 - TRBV2 - TGTGCCTCCTCTAGAGGGGGGAACACTGAAGCTTTCTTT CASSRGGNTEAFF
TRBJ2-1 - TRBV2 - TGTGCCAGCAAATATATCTCCTACAATGAGCAGTTCTTC CASKYISYNEQFF
TRBJ2-3 TRBD2 TRBV5-1 - TGCGCCAGCAGCTTCGGGACTAGCGGGAGGGCGAGGGCAGATACGCAGTATTTT CASSFGTSGRARADTQYF
TRBJ2-7 - TRBV11-2 - TGTGCCAGCAGCTTGGGGACACTTTACGAGCAGTACTTC CASSLGTLYEQYF
TRBJ1-2 TRBD1 TRBV18 - TGTGCCAGCTCACCAGCCGCAGGGGGCACAGTCGGCTACACCTTC CASSPAAGGTVGYTF
TRBJ2-2 TRBD2 TRBV28 - TGTGCCAGCGGACCGTGGCGGGAGCCCACCGGGGAGCTGTTTTTT CASGPWREPTGELFF
TRBJ2-4 - TRBV5-1 - TGCGCCAGTAAACAGGGTCCGTTAGGCAAAAACATTCAGTACTTC CASKQGPLGKNIQYF
TRBJ2-6 - TRBV28 - TGTGCCAGCAGTTTCCTCGGCTCTGGGGCCAACGTCCTGACTTTC CASSFLGSGANVLTF
TRBJ1-5 - TRBV7-2 - TGTGCCAGCAGCTTAGCCCGTCCAGATCAGCCCCAGCATTTT CASSLARPDQPQHF
TRBJ2-2 - TRBV5-1 few TGCGCCAGCAGCTTGGTGGCAGCGGGCAACACCGGGGAGCTGTTTTTT CASSLVAAGNTGELFF
TRBJ1-1 - TRBV12-3/TRBV12-4 - TGTGCCAGCAGCAAGACAGGGAACACTGAAGCTTTCTTT CASSKTGNTEAFF
TRBJ2-1 TRBD2 TRBV28 few TGTGCCAGCAGCCCAGGGACTAGCAATAATGAGCAGTTCTTC CASSPGTSNNEQFF
TRBJ1-3 - TRBV5-1 once TGCGCCAGCAGACTGACAGGCTCTGGAAACACCATATATTTT CASRLTGSGNTIYF